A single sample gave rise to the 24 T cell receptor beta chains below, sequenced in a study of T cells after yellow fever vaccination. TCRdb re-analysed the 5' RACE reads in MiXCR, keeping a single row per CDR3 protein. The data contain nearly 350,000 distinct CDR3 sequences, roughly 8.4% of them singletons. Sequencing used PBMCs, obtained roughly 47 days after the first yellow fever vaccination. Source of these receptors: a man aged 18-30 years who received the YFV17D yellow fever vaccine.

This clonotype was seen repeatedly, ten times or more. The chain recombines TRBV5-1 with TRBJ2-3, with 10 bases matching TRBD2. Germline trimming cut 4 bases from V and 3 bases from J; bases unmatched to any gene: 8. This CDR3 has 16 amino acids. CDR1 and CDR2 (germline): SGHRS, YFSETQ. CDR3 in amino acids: CASSTERGGVTDTQYF. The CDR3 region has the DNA TGCGCCAGCAGCACAGAGCGGGGGGGAGTGACAGATACGCAGTATTTT.

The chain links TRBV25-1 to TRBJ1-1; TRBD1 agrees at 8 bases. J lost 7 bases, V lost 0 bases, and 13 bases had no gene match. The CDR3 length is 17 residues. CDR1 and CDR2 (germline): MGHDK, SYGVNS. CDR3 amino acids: CASSEYPHNRGRSEAFF. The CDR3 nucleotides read TGTGCCAGCAGTGAATACCCCCATAACAGGGGGAGGAGTGAAGCTTTCTTT.

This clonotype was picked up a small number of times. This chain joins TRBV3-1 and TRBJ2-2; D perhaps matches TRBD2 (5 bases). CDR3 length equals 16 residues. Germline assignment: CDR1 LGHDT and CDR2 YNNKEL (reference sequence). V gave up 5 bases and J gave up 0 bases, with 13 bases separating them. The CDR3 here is CASSYIGLPNTGELFF. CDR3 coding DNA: TGTGCCAGCAGCTATATAGGACTGCCGAACACCGGGGAGCTGTTTTTT.

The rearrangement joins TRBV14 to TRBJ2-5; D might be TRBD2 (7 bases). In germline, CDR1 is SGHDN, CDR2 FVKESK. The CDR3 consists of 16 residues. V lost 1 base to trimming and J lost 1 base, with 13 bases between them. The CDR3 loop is CASSQVNRGAQETQYF. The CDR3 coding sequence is TGTGCCAGCAGCCAAGTTAACCGGGGGGCCCAAGAGACCCAGTACTTC.

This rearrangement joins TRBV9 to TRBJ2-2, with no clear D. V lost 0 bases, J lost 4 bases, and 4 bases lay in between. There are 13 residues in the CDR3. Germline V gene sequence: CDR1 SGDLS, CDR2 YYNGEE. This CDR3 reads CASSVGVTGELFF. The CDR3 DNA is TGTGCCAGCAGCGTAGGTGTCACCGGGGAGCTGTTTTTT.

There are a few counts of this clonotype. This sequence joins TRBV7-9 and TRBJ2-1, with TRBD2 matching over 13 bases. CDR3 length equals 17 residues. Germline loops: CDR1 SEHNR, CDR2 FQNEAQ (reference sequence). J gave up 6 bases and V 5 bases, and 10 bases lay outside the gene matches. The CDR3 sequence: CASSAPNGTSGANEQFF. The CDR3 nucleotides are TGTGCCAGCAGCGCTCCCAACGGGACTAGCGGGGCCAATGAGCAGTTCTTC.

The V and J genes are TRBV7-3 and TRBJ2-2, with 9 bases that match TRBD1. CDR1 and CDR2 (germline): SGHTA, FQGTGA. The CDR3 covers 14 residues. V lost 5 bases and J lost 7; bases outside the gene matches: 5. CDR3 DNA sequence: TGTGCCAGCAGCCCCGGGACAGGGTACGGGGAGCTGTTTTTT. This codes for CASSPGTGYGELFF.

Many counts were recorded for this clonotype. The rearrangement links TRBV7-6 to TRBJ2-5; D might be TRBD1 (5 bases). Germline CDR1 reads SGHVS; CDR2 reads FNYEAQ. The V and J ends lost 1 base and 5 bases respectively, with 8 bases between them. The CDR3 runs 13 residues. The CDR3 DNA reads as TGTGCCAGCAGCTTAGGGGGCTGGGAGACCCAGTACTTC. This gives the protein CASSLGGWETQYF.

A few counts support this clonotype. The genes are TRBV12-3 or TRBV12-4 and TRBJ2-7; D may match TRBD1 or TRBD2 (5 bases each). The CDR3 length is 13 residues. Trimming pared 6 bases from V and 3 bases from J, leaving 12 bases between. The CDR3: CASRRDGYYEQYF. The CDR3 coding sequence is TGTGCCAGCAGAAGGGACGGATACTACGAGCAGTACTTC.

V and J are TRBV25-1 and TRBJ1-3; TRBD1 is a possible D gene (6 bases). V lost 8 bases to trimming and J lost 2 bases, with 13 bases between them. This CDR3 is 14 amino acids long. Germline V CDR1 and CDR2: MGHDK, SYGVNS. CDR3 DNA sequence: TGTGCCAGCTTGGGGGGGGCAACTGGAAACACCATATATTTT. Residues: CASLGGATGNTIYF.

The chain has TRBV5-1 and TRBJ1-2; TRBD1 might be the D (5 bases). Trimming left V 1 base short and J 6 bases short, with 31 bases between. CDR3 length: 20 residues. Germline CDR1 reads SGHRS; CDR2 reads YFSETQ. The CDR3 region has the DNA TGCGCCAGCAGCTTGTTCGCGTCGGTTCCAGGGCAACCGACGAAGCATGGCTACACCTTC. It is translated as CASSLFASVPGQPTKHGYTF. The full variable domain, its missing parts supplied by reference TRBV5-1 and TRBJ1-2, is KAGVTQTPRYLIKTRGQQVTLSCSPISGHRSVSWYQQTPGQGLQFLFEYFSETQRNKGNFPGRFSGRQFSNSRSEMNVSTLELGDSALYLCASSLFASVPGQPTKHGYTFGSGTRLTVV.

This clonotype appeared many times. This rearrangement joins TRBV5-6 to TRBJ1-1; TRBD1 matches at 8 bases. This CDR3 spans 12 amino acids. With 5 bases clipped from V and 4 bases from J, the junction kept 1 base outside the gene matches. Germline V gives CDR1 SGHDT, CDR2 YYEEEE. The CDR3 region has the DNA TGTGCCAGCAGTGACAGGGGCACTGAAGCTTTCTTT. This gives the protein CASSDRGTEAFF.

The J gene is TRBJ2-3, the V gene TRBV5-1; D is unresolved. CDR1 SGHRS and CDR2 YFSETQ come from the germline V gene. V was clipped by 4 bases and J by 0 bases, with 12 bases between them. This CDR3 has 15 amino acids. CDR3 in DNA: TGCGCCAGCAGCGACCCGGACGGGAGCACAGATACGCAGTATTTT. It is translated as CASSDPDGSTDTQYF.

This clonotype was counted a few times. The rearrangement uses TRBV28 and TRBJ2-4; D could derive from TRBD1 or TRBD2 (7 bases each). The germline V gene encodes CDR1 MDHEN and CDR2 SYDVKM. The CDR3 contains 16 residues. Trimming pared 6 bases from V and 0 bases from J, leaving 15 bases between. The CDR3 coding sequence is TGTGCCAGCAGGGGGGGGGACAGTCTAGCCAAAAACATTCAGTACTTC. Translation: CASRGGDSLAKNIQYF.

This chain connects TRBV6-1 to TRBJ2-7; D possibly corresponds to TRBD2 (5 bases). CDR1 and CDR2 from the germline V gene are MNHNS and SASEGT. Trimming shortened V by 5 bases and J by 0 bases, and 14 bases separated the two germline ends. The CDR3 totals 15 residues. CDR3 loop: CASSPSGSSSYEQYV. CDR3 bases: TGTGCCAGCAGTCCATCGGGGTCGAGCTCCTACGAGCAGTACGTC.

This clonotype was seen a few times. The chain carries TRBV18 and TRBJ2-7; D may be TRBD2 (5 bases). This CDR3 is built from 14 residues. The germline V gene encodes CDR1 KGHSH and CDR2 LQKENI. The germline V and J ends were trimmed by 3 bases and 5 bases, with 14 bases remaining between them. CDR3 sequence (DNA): TGTGCCAGCTCACCGACAACCGTCGGGAACGAGCAGTACTTC. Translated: CASSPTTVGNEQYF.

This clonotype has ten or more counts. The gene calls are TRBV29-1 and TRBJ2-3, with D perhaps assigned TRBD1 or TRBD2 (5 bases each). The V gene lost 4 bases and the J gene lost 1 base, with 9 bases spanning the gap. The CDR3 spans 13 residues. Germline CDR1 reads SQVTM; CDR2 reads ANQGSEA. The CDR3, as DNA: TGCAGCGTTGTTGGGACCGGCACAGATACGCAGTATTTT. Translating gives CSVVGTGTDTQYF.

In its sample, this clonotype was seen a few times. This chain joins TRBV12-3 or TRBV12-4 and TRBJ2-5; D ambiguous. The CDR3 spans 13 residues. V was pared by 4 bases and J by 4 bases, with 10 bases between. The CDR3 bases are TGTGCCAGCAGTTCCTTTCGACGAGAGACCCAGTACTTC. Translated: CASSSFRRETQYF.

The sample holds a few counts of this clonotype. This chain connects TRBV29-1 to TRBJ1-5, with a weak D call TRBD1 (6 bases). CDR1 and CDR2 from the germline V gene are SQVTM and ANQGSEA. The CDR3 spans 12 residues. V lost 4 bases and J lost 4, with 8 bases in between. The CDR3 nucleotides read TGCAGCGTTGGGACAGAAAATCAGCCCCAGCATTTT. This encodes CSVGTENQPQHF.

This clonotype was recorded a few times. In DNA form, the CDR3 reads TGTGCCAGCAGCCGGGACCCAACGGGGGAGCAGTACGTC. It is translated as CASSRDPTGEQYV. The rearrangement links TRBV5-4 to TRBJ2-7; D may be TRBD1 or TRBD2 (5 bases each). The germline CDR1 and CDR2 sequences are SGHNT and YYREEE (reference sequence). The CDR3 is 13 residues long. V was pared by 4 bases and J by 7 bases, with 15 bases between.

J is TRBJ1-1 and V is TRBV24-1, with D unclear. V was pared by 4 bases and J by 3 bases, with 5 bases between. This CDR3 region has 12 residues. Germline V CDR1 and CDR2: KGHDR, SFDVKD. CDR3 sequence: CATSDPYTEAFF. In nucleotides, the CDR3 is TGTGCCACCAGTGACCCCTACACTGAAGCTTTCTTT.

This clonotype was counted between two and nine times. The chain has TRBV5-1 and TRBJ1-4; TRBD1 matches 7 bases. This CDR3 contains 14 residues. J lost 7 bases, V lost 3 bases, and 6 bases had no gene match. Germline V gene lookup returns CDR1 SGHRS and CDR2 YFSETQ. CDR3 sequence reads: CASSSQGGGEKLFF. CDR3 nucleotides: TGCGCCAGCAGCTCCCAGGGGGGAGGTGAAAAACTGTTTTTT. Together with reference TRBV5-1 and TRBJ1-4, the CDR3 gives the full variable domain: KAGVTQTPRYLIKTRGQQVTLSCSPISGHRSVSWYQQTPGQGLQFLFEYFSETQRNKGNFPGRFSGRQFSNSRSEMNVSTLELGDSALYLCASSSQGGGEKLFFGSGTQLSVL.

In DNA, the CDR3 is TGTGCCATCAGTCCCGGCAGGAACACTGAAGCTTTCTTT. This sequence encodes CAISPGRNTEAFF. The V and J genes are TRBV10-3 and TRBJ1-1; D ambiguous. V was clipped by 5 bases and J by 1 base, with 8 bases between them. This CDR3 has 13 residues. CDR1 ENHRY and CDR2 SYGVKD come from the germline V gene.

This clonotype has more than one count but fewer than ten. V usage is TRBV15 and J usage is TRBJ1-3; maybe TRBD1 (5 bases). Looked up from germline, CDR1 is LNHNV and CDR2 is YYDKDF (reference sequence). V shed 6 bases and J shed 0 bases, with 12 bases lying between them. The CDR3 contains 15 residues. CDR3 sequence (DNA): TGTGCCACCAGTCTAGACAGCGGCTCTGGAAACACCATATATTTT. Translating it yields CATSLDSGSGNTIYF.